These T cell receptor beta chains were read from a single sample in a study of cytomegalovirus exposure and HLA in healthy donors. Only in-frame clones appear in the TCRdb table, and some are missing; sequencing was by immunoSEQ multiplex PCR. The data contain 150,000 to 200,000 clones, more than 80% of them singletons. Sequenced sample: PBMCs. The receptors stem from a woman aged 18-29 years in good health and CMV-seronegative. CDR3s include the opening cysteine and the closing phenylalanine or tryptophan. Fields, in order: CDR3 length, D gene, V gene, J gene, clone size, CDR3 protein, CDR3 DNA. A D gene is named only where the DNA matches it firmly. Clone size is not always given. Where it is, it says once, few, many or a class for expanded clones.

length: 13; D: TRBD1; V: TRBV19; J: TRBJ1-2; size: NA; CDR3: CASSIQGARGYTF; DNA: TGTGCCAGTAGTATCCAGGGGGCTCGTGGCTACACCTTC
length: 17; D: TRBD1; V: TRBV15; J: TRBJ2-2; size: NA; CDR3: CATSRGQGTGGTGELFF; DNA: TGTGCCACCAGCAGAGGGCAAGGGACAGGGGGTACCGGGGAGCTGTTTTTT
length: 15; D: NA; V: TRBV6-6; J: TRBJ1-6; size: few; CDR3: CASTKQAPYNSPLHF; DNA: TGTGCCAGCACCAAACAGGCACCTTATAATTCACCCCTCCACTTT
length: 14; D: NA; V: TRBV14; J: TRBJ1-2; size: NA; CDR3: CASSHEGGDYGYTF; DNA: TGTGCCAGCAGCCACGAAGGGGGAGACTATGGCTACACCTTC
length: 16; D: TRBD2; V: TRBV7-2; J: TRBJ2-1; size: few; CDR3: CASSSPVRLAGNEQFF; DNA: TGTGCCAGCAGCTCCCCGGTGAGGCTAGCGGGGAATGAGCAGTTCTTC
length: 15; D: NA; V: TRBV7-7; J: TRBJ2-7; size: few; CDR3: CASSSNEGRGYEQYF; DNA: TGTGCTAGCAGCTCCAATGAGGGCAGGGGCTACGAGCAGTACTTC
length: 21; D: NA; V: TRBV21-1; J: TRBJ2-1; size: NA; CDR3: CASSKGAPGFLILLTHNEQFF; DNA: TGTGCCAGCAGCAAAGGCGCCCCAGGGTTCCTGATCTTGCTTACCCACAATGAGCAGTTCTTC
length: 17; D: NA; V: TRBV28; J: TRBJ2-6; size: NA; CDR3: CASSLRVLKSGANVLTF; DNA: TGTGCCAGCAGTTTGCGTGTCCTGAAATCAGGGGCCAACGTCCTGACTTTC
length: 16; D: NA; V: TRBV6-6; J: TRBJ2-7; size: NA; CDR3: CASSLTLTRRSYEQYF; DNA: TGTGCCAGCAGCCTCACTCTAACGAGGCGCTCCTACGAGCAGTACTTC
length: 14; D: NA; V: TRBV2; J: TRBJ1-4; size: NA; CDR3: CASRPGVFNEKLFF; DNA: TGTGCCAGCAGGCCAGGGGTTTTTAATGAAAAACTGTTTTTT
length: 14; D: NA; V: TRBV7-6; J: TRBJ2-1; size: few; CDR3: CASSLVRTNNEQFF; DNA: TGTGCCAGCAGCTTAGTTCGCACTAACAATGAGCAGTTCTTC
length: 15; D: TRBD1; V: TRBV5-1; J: TRBJ1-1; size: NA; CDR3: CASSNTGDQNTEAFF; DNA: TGCGCCAGCAGCAACACAGGGGACCAGAACACTGAAGCTTTCTTT
length: 14; D: NA; V: TRBV7-3; J: TRBJ2-3; size: few; CDR3: CASSETPATDTQYF; DNA: TGTGCCAGCAGCGAGACTCCCGCCACAGATACGCAGTATTTT
length: 16; D: TRBD1; V: TRBV5-1; J: TRBJ2-5; size: NA; CDR3: CASSLAVAGGGETQYF; DNA: TGCGCCAGCAGCTTGGCGGTGGCAGGGGGCGGGGAGACCCAGTACTTC
length: 10; D: NA; V: TRBV20-1; J: TRBJ2-1; size: once; CDR3: CSAKRGEQFF; DNA: TGCAGTGCTAAGCGAGGTGAGCAGTTCTTC
length: 15; D: TRBD1; V: TRBV5-4; J: TRBJ2-5; size: once; CDR3: CASSLRQGYQETQYF; DNA: TGTGCCAGCAGCTTAAGACAGGGGTACCAAGAGACCCAGTACTTC
length: 14; D: NA; V: TRBV19; J: TRBJ2-7; size: NA; CDR3: CASSVYRDSYEQYF; DNA: TGTGCCAGTAGTGTTTACAGGGACTCCTACGAGCAGTACTTC
length: 13; D: NA; V: TRBV6-5; J: TRBJ2-3; size: NA; CDR3: CASKLQGIDTQYF; DNA: TGTGCCAGCAAGCTACAGGGCATAGATACGCAGTATTTT
length: 16; D: TRBD2; V: TRBV9; J: TRBJ2-3; size: few; CDR3: CASSVVVAGGLGTQYF; DNA: TGTGCCAGCAGCGTAGTTGTAGCGGGAGGATTGGGTACGCAGTATTTT
length: 15; D: NA; V: TRBV5-1; J: TRBJ1-2; size: NA; CDR3: CASSLAPGPGYGYTF; DNA: TGCGCCAGCAGCTTGGCCCCAGGCCCCGGCTATGGCTACACCTTC
length: 14; D: TRBD1; V: TRBV6-5; J: TRBJ2-3; size: NA; CDR3: CASSPSRDSRAQYF; DNA: TGTGCCAGCAGCCCCTCCCGGGACAGCCGGGCGCAGTATTTT
length: 13; D: NA; V: TRBV5-1; J: TRBJ2-1; size: once; CDR3: CASNPGSYNEQFF; DNA: TGCGCCAGCAATCCAGGCTCCTACAATGAGCAGTTCTTC
length: 14; D: NA; V: TRBV6-6; J: TRBJ1-5; size: NA; CDR3: CASQFGGDNQPQHF; DNA: TGTGCCAGCCAATTCGGGGGAGACAATCAGCCCCAGCATTTT
length: 14; D: NA; V: TRBV2; J: TRBJ1-2; size: once; CDR3: CASKEGTLEGGYTF; DNA: TGTGCCAGCAAGGAGGGAACCCTGGAGGGAGGCTACACCTTC
length: 16; D: TRBD1; V: TRBV18; J: TRBJ1-3; size: NA; CDR3: CASSQTGALSGNTIYF; DNA: TGTGCCAGCTCACAGACAGGGGCCCTCTCTGGAAACACCATATATTTT
length: 19; D: NA; V: TRBV7-6; J: TRBJ1-5; size: NA; CDR3: CTSSFFTHPDRWGNQPQHF; DNA: TGTACCAGCAGCTTTTTTACCCACCCTGACAGGTGGGGCAATCAGCCCCAGCATTTT
length: 14; D: NA; V: TRBV19; J: TRBJ1-5; size: NA; CDR3: CASSIDGKGQPQHF; DNA: TGTGCCAGTAGTATAGACGGGAAAGGACAGCCCCAGCATTTT
length: 16; D: TRBD1; V: TRBV25-1; J: TRBJ1-5; size: once; CDR3: CASSADAQGAGQPQHF; DNA: TGTGCCAGCAGTGCCGATGCACAGGGGGCCGGACAGCCCCAGCATTTT
length: 18; D: TRBD2; V: TRBV5-4; J: TRBJ2-2; size: once; CDR3: CASSLAAGLAGSTGELFF; DNA: TGTGCCAGCAGCTTGGCAGCGGGGCTAGCGGGTAGCACCGGGGAGCTGTTTTTT
length: 14; D: TRBD2; V: TRBV5-4; J: TRBJ2-7; size: NA; CDR3: CASSLTSGSYEQYF; DNA: TGTGCCAGCAGCTTGACTAGCGGGAGTTACGAGCAGTACTTC
length: 14; D: TRBD1; V: TRBV7-9; J: TRBJ1-4; size: once; CDR3: CASSLRTGYEKLFF; DNA: TGTGCCAGCAGCTTAAGGACAGGGTATGAAAAACTGTTTTTT
length: 15; D: NA; V: TRBV4-2; J: TRBJ2-5; size: NA; CDR3: CASSQAMTRRETQYF; DNA: TGTGCCAGCAGCCAAGCTATGACTAGAAGAGAGACCCAGTACTTC
length: 16; D: NA; V: TRBV6-1; J: TRBJ2-1; size: NA; CDR3: CASSGGGDLLGYEQFF; DNA: TGTGCCAGCAGTGGAGGGGGGGATCTCTTGGGTTATGAGCAGTTCTTC
length: 14; D: NA; V: TRBV30; J: TRBJ1-5; size: NA; CDR3: CAWSLTNSNQPQHF; DNA: TGTGCCTGGAGTCTAACGAATAGCAATCAGCCCCAGCATTTT
length: 14; D: TRBD2; V: TRBV6-1; J: TRBJ2-7; size: once; CDR3: CASSPGGAYYEQYF; DNA: TGTGCCAGCAGTCCCGGGGGGGCCTACTACGAGCAGTACTTC
length: 18; D: TRBD1; V: TRBV10-3; J: TRBJ2-1; size: NA; CDR3: CAIRPGQGLSSSYNEQFF; DNA: TGTGCCATCAGACCGGGACAGGGGCTTTCCAGCTCCTACAATGAGCAGTTCTTC
length: 13; D: TRBD1; V: TRBV6-5; J: TRBJ1-2; size: NA; CDR3: CASSLTGLRGYTF; DNA: TGTGCCAGCAGTCTGACAGGGTTAAGGGGCTACACCTTC
length: 14; D: TRBD1; V: TRBV2; J: TRBJ2-7; size: NA; CDR3: CASSEVQGAREQYF; DNA: TGTGCCAGCAGTGAGGTTCAGGGGGCGCGCGAGCAGTACTTC
length: 15; D: NA; V: TRBV10-3; J: TRBJ1-4; size: once; CDR3: CAISVGQATNEKLFF; DNA: TGTGCCATCAGTGTTGGCCAGGCAACTAATGAAAAACTGTTTTTT
length: 12; D: NA; V: TRBV30; J: TRBJ1-5; size: NA; CDR3: CAWRQGSQPQHF; DNA: TGTGCCTGGAGACAGGGAAGTCAGCCCCAGCATTTT
length: 14; D: NA; V: TRBV9; J: TRBJ1-2; size: NA; CDR3: CASSAVSAGGGYTF; DNA: TGTGCCAGCAGCGCCGTGTCGGCGGGTGGAGGCTACACCTTC
length: 13; D: NA; V: TRBV6-1; J: TRBJ2-2; size: NA; CDR3: CASRTENTGELFF; DNA: TGTGCCAGCAGGACAGAGAACACCGGGGAGCTGTTTTTT
length: 15; D: NA; V: TRBV4-1; J: TRBJ1-1; size: few; CDR3: CASSQDSGGGTEAFF; DNA: TGCGCCAGCAGCCAAGATTCAGGCGGGGGGACTGAAGCTTTCTTT